Presented here are 20 T cell receptor beta chains from one specimen sequenced in a study of blood T cell repertoires in COVID-19. Generated by immunoSEQ multiplex PCR, the TCRdb table keeps only in-frame clones and is missing some. The sample holds roughly 50,000 clones; approximately 89% are singletons and the top ten take approximately 15%. The material sequenced was peripheral blood. These receptors came from a woman aged 55-69 years with active COVID-19.

A few counts support this clone. This chain links TRBV7-2 with TRBJ1-1, with 7 bases lining up with TRBD1. CDR1 and CDR2 from the germline V gene are SGHTA and FQGNSA. There are 16 residues in the CDR3. The junction had 5 bases not matched to a gene; V was cut back by 1 base and J by 0 bases. The CDR3, as DNA: TGTGCCAGCAGCTTAGGACAGGGACGGATGAACACTGAAGCTTTCTTT. Its protein is CASSLGQGRMNTEAFF.

V usage is TRBV7-2 and J usage is TRBJ2-7; 9 bases agree with TRBD2. V lost 4 bases to trimming and J lost 0 bases; unmatched junction nucleotides: 4. Germline V lookup: CDR1 SGHTA, CDR2 FQGNSA. This CDR3 spans 15 amino acids. For the CDR3, the DNA is TGTGCCAGCAGCTCTAGCGGGGATAGCTCCTACGAGCAGTACTTC. The encoded protein is CASSSSGDSSYEQYF.

The J gene is TRBJ2-7, the V gene TRBV18; the D gene is possibly TRBD2 (5 bases). The CDR3 is 18 amino acids. V gave up 2 bases and J gave up 7 bases, with 27 bases separating them. The germline V gene encodes CDR1 KGHSH and CDR2 LQKENI. This CDR3 is CASSPLGLKRSDVEEQYF. CDR3 coding DNA: TGTGCCAGCTCACCATTAGGACTCAAAAGGTCGGACGTTGAAGAGCAGTACTTC.

The J gene is TRBJ1-6, the V gene TRBV19, with TRBD1 matching 9 bases. The J segment lost 9 bases and the V segment lost 1 base, leaving 4 bases of the junction unmatched. The CDR3 spans 15 residues. Germline V CDR1 and CDR2: LNHDA, SQIVND (reference sequence). CDR3: CASSIGGQGRSPLHF. CDR3 DNA sequence: TGTGCCAGTAGTATAGGGGGACAGGGTCGTTCACCCCTCCACTTT.

The chain combines TRBV2 with TRBJ1-5; tentatively, D is TRBD1 (6 bases). Germline-derived CDR1 and CDR2 are SNHLY and FYNNEI. The CDR3 totals 14 residues. V was cut by 4 bases and J by 2 bases, with 9 bases left in between. Written as DNA, the CDR3 is TGTGCCAGCAGTGGAAACAGGGGCAATCAGCCCCAGCATTTT. It specifies CASSGNRGNQPQHF. Full variable domain (remainder filled in from reference TRBV2 and TRBJ1-5): EPEVTQTPSHQVTQMGQEVILRCVPISNHLYFYWYRQILGQKVEFLVSFYNNEISEKSEIFDDQFSVERPDGSNFTLKIRSTKLEDSAMYFCASSGNRGNQPQHFGDGTRLSIL.

This clone was seen just once. The J gene is TRBJ2-1, the V gene TRBV7-3; D may be TRBD1 (6 bases). Germline assignment: CDR1 SGHTA and CDR2 FQGTGA. Trimming pared 1 base from V and 8 bases from J, leaving 9 bases between. The CDR3 has 13 residues. This CDR3 is CASSLNREHEQFF. The CDR3 coding sequence is TGTGCCAGCAGCTTAAACAGGGAACATGAGCAGTTCTTC.

The V gene is TRBV11-3, the J gene TRBJ2-2, with TRBD1 as a possible D gene (6 bases). CDR3 length: 15 residues. V was cut by 5 bases and J by 1 base, with 11 bases left in between. Germline V gene sequence: CDR1 SGHNT, CDR2 YENEEA. The chain's CDR3 is CASSPTGRNTGELFF. CDR3 in DNA: TGTGCCAGCAGCCCAACAGGGCGGAACACCGGGGAGCTGTTTTTT.

CDR3 in DNA: TGTGCCAGCAGCTTTCACAGGGGGAACACCGGGGAGCTGTTTTTT. Amino acid sequence: CASSFHRGNTGELFF. V gene TRBV7-3 combines with J gene TRBJ2-2; 7 bases line up with TRBD1. Germline CDR1 reads SGHTA; CDR2 reads FQGTGA. This CDR3 contains 15 residues. V lost 3 bases to trimming and J lost 1 base; unmatched junction nucleotides: 2.

The chain is built from TRBV6-5 and TRBJ1-4, with D tentatively TRBD1 (5 bases). From germline, CDR1 is MNHEY and CDR2 SVGAGI. The CDR3 spans 15 residues. V lost 8 bases and J lost 2, with 15 bases in between. The CDR3, as DNA: TGTGCCAGCCGTCAGTTGGGGCTGACTAATGAAAAACTGTTTTTT. This sequence encodes CASRQLGLTNEKLFF.

The V call is TRBV19, the J call TRBJ2-3; D possibly corresponds to TRBD1 (5 bases). The CDR3 is 14 amino acids. The germline V gene has CDR1 LNHDA and CDR2 SQIVND (reference sequence). The V end was cut by 6 bases, the J end by 2 bases, with 12 bases between. The CDR3 sequence: CASSAGWLTDTQYF. The CDR3 DNA is TGTGCCAGTAGCGCAGGGTGGCTCACAGATACGCAGTATTTT.

The chain employs TRBV6-5 and TRBJ2-2; 9 bases are a match to TRBD1. CDR1 MNHEY and CDR2 SVGAGI come from the germline V gene. CDR3 length: 15 amino acids. J was trimmed by 7 bases and V by 6 bases; bases with no gene match: 9. The CDR3 reads CASRPQGAQGGELFF. As DNA, the CDR3 is TGTGCCAGCAGGCCACAGGGGGCGCAAGGCGGGGAGCTGTTTTTT.

This chain links TRBV5-1 with TRBJ1-4; 7 bases match TRBD1. This CDR3 spans 14 amino acids. The V and J ends lost 0 bases and 6 bases, in that order; junction bases with no gene match: 2. Germline lookup yields CDR1 SGHRS and CDR2 YFSETQ. CDR3 loop: CASSLGQGDEKLFF. DNA for the CDR3: TGCGCCAGCAGCTTGGGACAGGGTGATGAAAAACTGTTTTTT.

The J gene is TRBJ1-4, the V gene TRBV6-6; TRBD1 might be the D (5 bases). V was cut by 6 bases and J by 7 bases, with 12 bases left in between. Germline V gene sequence: CDR1 MNHNY, CDR2 SVGAGI (reference sequence). This CDR3 has 13 amino acids. The CDR3 DNA sequence: TGTGCCAGCAGGGGCAGGGAAGGTGAAAAACTGTTTTTT. Translating gives CASRGREGEKLFF.

The V call is TRBV9, the J call TRBJ2-7; D not certain. This CDR3 has 14 residues. The germline V gene has CDR1 SGDLS and CDR2 YYNGEE. V lost 0 bases to trimming and J lost 0 bases, with 7 bases between them. The CDR3 loop reads CASSVASGSYEQYF. CDR3 in DNA: TGTGCCAGCAGCGTAGCTTCGGGCTCCTACGAGCAGTACTTC. The complete variable domain, with remaining parts taken from reference TRBV9 and TRBJ2-7, reads DSGVTQTPKHLITATGQRVTLRCSPRSGDLSVYWYQQSLDQGLQFLIQYYNGEERAKGNILERFSAQQFPDLHSELNLSSLELGDSALYFCASSVASGSYEQYFGPGTRLTVT.

V and J are TRBV19 and TRBJ2-7, with a weak D call TRBD1 (6 bases). CDR3 size: 13 residues. V was shortened by 5 bases and J by 2 bases, with 10 bases between the two germline ends. Germline CDR1 is LNHDA and CDR2 is SQIVND (reference sequence). CDR3 amino acids: CASSVQGTYEQYF. CDR3 coding DNA: TGTGCCAGTAGTGTACAGGGAACCTACGAGCAGTACTTC.

The chain recombines TRBV7-2 with TRBJ1-2; maybe TRBD1 (6 bases). V gave up 5 bases and J gave up 5 bases, with 18 bases separating them. From germline, CDR1 is SGHTA and CDR2 FQGNSA. CDR3 length: 15 residues. Here the CDR3 DNA reads TGTGCCAGCAGCCAAAGCCAGGGGAGCGCTTATGGCTACACCTTC. Its protein product is CASSQSQGSAYGYTF.

The chain couples TRBV24-1 to TRBJ2-5; D possibly corresponds to TRBD1 (8 bases). CDR1 and CDR2 (germline): KGHDR, SFDVKD. The ends were cut back, 4 bases at V and 4 bases at J, with 15 bases in the middle. The CDR3 totals 15 residues. The CDR3 loop is CATSDRTGRGETQYF. The CDR3 nucleotides are TGTGCCACCAGTGACAGGACAGGGAGGGGAGAGACCCAGTACTTC.

This rearrangement joins TRBV11-2 to TRBJ1-2; 7 nucleotides agree with TRBD1. The CDR3 contains 14 residues. CDR1 SGHAT and CDR2 FQNNGV come from the germline V gene. Trimming took 4 bases from V and 3 from J; bases not matched to a gene: 5. The CDR3 sequence: CASSSRQGDYGYTF. The CDR3, as DNA: TGTGCCAGCAGCTCCCGACAGGGAGACTATGGCTACACCTTC.

This chain joins TRBV20-1 and TRBJ2-7, with a possible D match to TRBD1 (5 bases). V gave up 6 bases and J gave up 5 bases, with 11 bases separating them. The CDR3 runs 11 residues. The germline V gene encodes CDR1 DFQATT and CDR2 SNEGSKA (reference sequence). CDR3 coding DNA: TGCAGTGCCACAGGTCTCCACGAGCAGTACTTC. Residues: CSATGLHEQYF.

The rearrangement joins TRBV12-3 or TRBV12-4 to TRBJ1-3, with D possibly TRBD1 on 5 matching bases. The CDR3 is made up of 13 amino acids. V was trimmed by 8 bases and J by 2 bases, leaving 10 bases between them. The DNA for the CDR3 is TGTGCCAGCGATCAGGGTACTGGAAACACCATATATTTT. It yields the protein CASDQGTGNTIYF.